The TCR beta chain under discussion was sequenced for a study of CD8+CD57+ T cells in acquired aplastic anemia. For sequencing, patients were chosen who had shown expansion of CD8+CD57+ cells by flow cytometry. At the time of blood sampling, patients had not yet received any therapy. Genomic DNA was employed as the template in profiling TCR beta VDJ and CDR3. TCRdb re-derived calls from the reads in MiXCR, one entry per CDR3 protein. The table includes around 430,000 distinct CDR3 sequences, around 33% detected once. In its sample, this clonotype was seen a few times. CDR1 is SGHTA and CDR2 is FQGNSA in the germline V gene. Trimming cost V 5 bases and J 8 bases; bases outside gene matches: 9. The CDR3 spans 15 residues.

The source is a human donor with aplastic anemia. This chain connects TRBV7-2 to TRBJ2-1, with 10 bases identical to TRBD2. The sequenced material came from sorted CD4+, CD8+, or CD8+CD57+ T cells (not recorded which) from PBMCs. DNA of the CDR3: TGTGCCAGCAGCCCAAAGCGGGGGGGCCGCGATGAGCAGTTCTTC. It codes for CASSPKRGGRDEQFF.